These 9 T cell receptor beta chains were sequenced from one sample in a study of T cells in women clearing cervical HPV infection. Here immunoSEQ multiplex PCR was the method, and the copy in TCRdb shows in-frame clones only, minus some. The sample is made up of 25,000 to 35,000 clones, and the top ten hold under 20% of it. The specimen sequenced was blood buffy coat. These TCRs come from a woman between 18 and 75 years old with a cervical HPV16 infection that either progressed to CIN3+ or cleared (not recorded which).

Of note for this clone: Coverage ceases 3 residues before the CDR3 finishes, and the germline J gene fills in the end. The chain combines TRBV20-1 with TRBJ2-4; 9 bases line up with TRBD2. Trimming took 2 bases from V and 9 from J; bases not matched to a gene: 11. The germline CDR1 and CDR2 sequences are DFQATT and SNEGSKA (reference sequence). CDR3 length: 15 amino acids. CDR3 sequence: CSARPPGRGGVIQYF. Incomplete CDR3 DNA: TGCAGTGCTAGACCCCCAGGGCGGGGGGGCGTCATT.

Worth noting for this clone: One junction end disagrees with the germline gene, perhaps due to a read error. The read ends 3 residues shy of where the CDR3 ends; the end is completed using the germline J gene. The chain carries TRBV4-2 and TRBJ2-3, with D perhaps TRBD2 (5 bases). CDR3 size: 15 residues. Germline CDR1 is LGHNA and CDR2 is YNFKEQ. The CDR3 is CASSQVASSTDTQYF. The sequenced CDR3 bases are TGCGCCAGCAGCCAAGTAGCGTCTAGCACAGATACG.

As for this clone: The sequence runs out 3 residues before the end of the CDR3; the remainder is reconstructed from the germline J gene. J is TRBJ1-5 and V is TRBV6-2 or TRBV6-3; D might be TRBD1 (6 bases). The length of the CDR3 is 13 residues. With 8 bases removed from V and 2 bases from J, the gap between germline ends came to 10 bases. Germline values: CDR1 MNHEY, CDR2 SVGEGT. CDR3 bases read: TGTGCCAGCGCAGGGGTGGGCAATCAGCCC. Translated: CASAGVGNQP. The complete CDR3 sequence is CASAGVGNQPQHF.

As to this clone: The read ends 3 residues shy of where the CDR3 ends; the end is completed using the germline J gene. The V call is TRBV20-1, the J call TRBJ2-1; 8 bases line up with TRBD2. There are 14 residues in the CDR3. Trimming at V came to 6 bases and at J to 5 bases, leaving 9 bases not matched to a gene. Germline values: CDR1 DFQATT, CDR2 SNEGSKA (reference sequence). Incomplete CDR3 DNA: TGCAGTGCAACCGGGACTAGTTCCCACAATGAG. This translates into CSATGTSSHNE. The complete CDR3 reads CSATGTSSHNEQFF.

Concerning this clone: The read falls 3 residues short of the CDR3 end, and the missing part is taken from the germline J gene. This chain joins TRBV20-1 and TRBJ2-1, with 10 bases matching TRBD2. The CDR3 runs to 16 residues. Germline CDR1 is DFQATT and CDR2 is SNEGSKA (reference sequence). V lost 5 bases, J lost 4 bases, and 11 bases stayed unmatched. The CDR3 reads CSAPFLAGGEYNEQFF. The sequenced CDR3 bases are TGCAGTGCTCCTTTTTTAGCGGGGGGCGAATACAATGAG.

As for this clone: Read sequence stops 3 residues before the CDR3 end, and the germline J gene provides the missing end. This chain uses TRBV20-1 with TRBJ2-1; D is possibly TRBD2 (5 bases). V was clipped by 4 bases and J by 6 bases, with 13 bases between them. Germline V gene data show CDR1 as DFQATT and CDR2 as SNEGSKA (reference sequence). The CDR3 runs 13 residues. This CDR3 reads CSATDSRGNEQFF. The sequenced CDR3 bases are TGCAGTGCTACCGACTCACGGGGCAATGAG.

As for this clone: Sequencing ends 3 residues short of the CDR3 end; the germline J gene provides the rest. The rearrangement uses TRBV25-1 and TRBJ2-3, with D possibly being TRBD2 (7 bases). Trimming pared 5 bases from V and 4 bases from J, leaving 16 bases between. The CDR3 consists of 15 residues. Germline V gene lookup returns CDR1 MGHDK and CDR2 SYGVNS. The sequenced part of the CDR3 DNA is TGTGCCAGCAGTACGAAGGGGGGGCTAGCAGATACG. Translation gives CASSTKGGLADT. The CDR3 in full is CASSTKGGLADTQYF.

Notes on this clone: The read halts 3 residues ahead of the CDR3 end, with the missing end drawn from the germline J gene. This chain uses TRBV18 with TRBJ2-2; TRBD1 might be the D (5 bases). Looked up from germline, CDR1 is KGHSH and CDR2 is LQKENI. The CDR3 is 15 amino acids. This CDR3 reads CASSYGSGNVEKLFF. The sequenced CDR3 bases are TGTGCCAGCTCCTACGGGTCAGGGAATGTTGAAAAG.

CDR3 bases read: TGTGCCAGCACCCGTGAA. Its translation: CASTRE. The whole CDR3 sequence reads CASTREAFF. This rearrangement joins TRBV7-2 to TRBJ1-1; no reliable D call. Read sequence stops 3 residues before the CDR3 end, and the germline J gene provides the missing end. This CDR3 is built from 9 residues. Germline V gives CDR1 SGHTA, CDR2 FQGNSA. V was cut by 7 bases and J by 7 bases, with 4 bases left in between.